Presented here are 14 T cell receptor beta chains from one specimen sequenced in a study of T-cell reconstitution after alpha-beta-depleted transplantation in children (dated by TCRdb to the mid-2010s). The treatment or condition label of this sample denotes: allogeneic hematopoietic cell transplantation with graft depleted of TCRalphabeta T cells and CD19 B cells. Libraries were prepared through PCR. The sequencing machine was an Illumina HiSeq 2500. TCR libraries were prepared with molecular barcoding, using unique molecular identifiers to normalize TCRbeta repertoire quantification. In-frame beta chains were kept once TCRdb had trimmed the public reads at Q25 with fastp and called clones with MiXCR. Each CDR3 protein gets just one entry, which takes the most common genes and DNA from the rows behind it. The sample table holds approximately 220,000 distinct CDR3 sequences, of which around a sixth were seen once. The ten biggest clones cover 43% of the sample.

The sequenced sample was PBMCs, mostly from graft donor cells, obtained 360 days after TCRalphabeta/CD19-depleted stem cell transplant. The source of these receptors is a male patient between 2 and 10 years old who had a stem cell transplant for acute lymphoblastic leukemia, so the T cells may come from the graft donor.

The J gene is TRBJ2-3, the V gene TRBV20-1, with D perhaps matching TRBD1 or TRBD2 (5 bases each). Germline lookup yields CDR1 DFQATT and CDR2 SNEGSKA (reference sequence). This CDR3 contains 14 residues. V was trimmed by 5 bases and J by 0 bases, leaving 12 bases between them. The CDR3 spells CSAARGASTDTQYF. CDR3 sequence (DNA): TGCAGTGCTGCCCGAGGGGCTAGCACAGATACGCAGTATTTT.

This clonotype is a singleton in its sample. This chain links TRBV3-1 with TRBJ2-7; D unclear. From germline, CDR1 is LGHDT and CDR2 YNNKEL (reference sequence). The CDR3 has 13 amino acids. Trimming removed 4 bases from V and 2 bases from J, with 9 bases in between. For the CDR3, the DNA is TGTGCCAGCAGCCCCACAGATACCTACGAGCAGTACTTC. This translates into CASSPTDTYEQYF.

This chain connects TRBV7-9 to TRBJ2-7; the D is unclear. The length of the CDR3 is 16 residues. V was shortened by 1 base and J by 2 bases, with 15 bases between the two germline ends. Germline V gene data show CDR1 as SEHNR and CDR2 as FQNEAQ (reference sequence). DNA of the CDR3: TGTGCCAGCAGCTTAGAAGTCAGAAAGGCGACCTACGAGCAGTACTTC. It specifies CASSLEVRKATYEQYF.

The gene calls are TRBV9 and TRBJ2-2; a weak D match, TRBD2 (6 bases). Germline V CDR1 and CDR2: SGDLS, YYNGEE. The V gene lost 4 bases and the J gene lost 5 bases, with 9 bases spanning the gap. The CDR3 has 13 residues. CDR3 coding DNA: TGTGCCAGCAGCACCCTAGCGACCGGGGAGCTGTTTTTT. Residues: CASSTLATGELFF.

This clonotype was seen only once. The chain is built from TRBV12-3 or TRBV12-4 and TRBJ2-3; TRBD2 matches at 8 bases. This CDR3 has 16 residues. The J segment lost 2 bases and the V segment lost 3 bases, leaving 7 bases of the junction unmatched. CDR3 coding DNA: TGTGCCAGCAGTTTCCCCAGCGGGGGCTACACAGATACGCAGTATTTT. This gives the protein CASSFPSGGYTDTQYF.

This clonotype has a handful of counts. The V and J genes are TRBV7-9 and TRBJ2-6; no reliable D call. Trimming removed 3 bases from V and 4 bases from J, with 10 bases in between. The germline gives CDR1 SEHNR, CDR2 FQNEAQ (reference sequence). This CDR3 comprises 15 residues. The CDR3 bases are TGTGCCAGCAGCTTCCCGTCTGGAGGGGCCAACGTCCTGACTTTC. Translating it yields CASSFPSGGANVLTF.

V gene TRBV30 combines with J gene TRBJ2-5; tentatively, D is TRBD2 (5 bases). This CDR3 has 13 residues. The ends were cut back, 2 bases at V and 4 bases at J, with 11 bases in the middle. Germline loops: CDR1 GTSNPN, CDR2 SVGIG (reference sequence). CDR3: CAWSYRAGETQYF. CDR3 DNA sequence: TGTGCCTGGAGTTACCGGGCGGGAGAGACCCAGTACTTC.

The chain employs TRBV12-3 or TRBV12-4 and TRBJ2-7, with 10 positions matching TRBD1. The V gene end was trimmed by 4 bases and the J gene end by 4 bases; junction bases not matched to a gene: 10. The length of the CDR3 is 16 residues. The chain's CDR3 is CASSSGGTGVPYEQYF. The CDR3 DNA follows: TGTGCCAGCAGTTCAGGAGGGACAGGGGTGCCTTACGAGCAGTACTTC.

This clonotype was detected many times. The chain carries TRBV5-1 and TRBJ1-1; D unclear. V was trimmed by 2 bases and J by 3 bases, leaving 11 bases between them. Germline V gene lookup returns CDR1 SGHRS and CDR2 YFSETQ. The CDR3 has 14 residues. The CDR3 DNA follows: TGCGCCAGCAGCTTCCGAACCGGGGACACTGAAGCTTTCTTT. Protein sequence: CASSFRTGDTEAFF.

The chain recombines TRBV3-1 with TRBJ1-2; 8 positions agree with TRBD1. V lost 4 bases, J lost 6 bases, and 10 bases stayed unmatched. This CDR3 has 15 residues. CDR1 and CDR2 (germline): LGHDT, YNNKEL (reference sequence). CDR3 coding DNA: TGTGCCAGCAGCCCTCCTTCCAGGGGGCATGATGGCTACACCTTC. Its protein is CASSPPSRGHDGYTF. Full variable domain (outside the CDR3, taken from reference TRBV3-1 and TRBJ1-2): DTAVSQTPKYLVTQMGNDKSIKCEQNLGHDTMYWYKQDSKKFLKIMFSYNNKELIINETVPNRFSPKSPDKAHLNLHINSLELGDSAVYFCASSPPSRGHDGYTFGSGTRLTVV.

This clonotype was seen at least ten times. V is TRBV5-1 and J is TRBJ2-2; D is unclear. The germline CDR1 and CDR2 sequences are SGHRS and YFSETQ. This CDR3 is 13 amino acids long. Deletions cut 0 bases from V and 3 bases from J, with 3 bases between. The CDR3 DNA reads as TGCGCCAGCAGCTTGGGGGACACCGGGGAGCTGTTTTTT. Protein product: CASSLGDTGELFF.

V gene TRBV18 combines with J gene TRBJ2-3, with 9 bases aligning to TRBD2. Germline-derived CDR1 and CDR2 are KGHSH and LQKENI. The CDR3 runs 16 residues. After removal of 5 bases from V and 2 bases from J, the junction contained 8 bases not matched to a gene. The CDR3 coding sequence is TGTGCCAGCTCAAGACTAGCGGTGTCTCTCACAGATACGCAGTATTTT. As protein: CASSRLAVSLTDTQYF.

This clonotype was seen a handful of times. A read error may account for a junction end that differs from germline. The chain has TRBV20-1 and TRBJ1-1, with 8 nucleotides matching TRBD1. The germline CDR1 and CDR2 sequences are DFQATT and SNEGSKA (reference sequence). The CDR3 is 13 amino acids. The CDR3 sequence is CSARDRGAAEAFF. The CDR3 DNA follows: TGCAGTGCAAGAGACAGGGGAGCGGCTGAAGCTTTCTTT.

This rearrangement joins TRBV7-9 to TRBJ2-7; D is perhaps TRBD2 (5 bases). The CDR3 totals 12 residues. The germline V gene encodes CDR1 SEHNR and CDR2 FQNEAQ (reference sequence). V was cut by 0 bases and J by 9 bases, with 9 bases left in between. The CDR3 here is CASSLARARQYF. In nucleotides, the CDR3 is TGTGCCAGCAGCTTAGCGAGGGCACGGCAGTACTTC. The entire variable domain, with the rest obtained from reference TRBV7-9 and TRBJ2-7, is as follows: DTGVSQNPRHKITKRGQNVTFRCDPISEHNRLYWYRQTLGQGPEFLTYFQNEAQLEKSRLLSDRFSAERPKGSFSTLEIQRTEQGDSAMYLCASSLARARQYFGPGTRLTVT.